This TCR beta chain was sequenced during a study of shared clonotypes between healthy human individuals (dated by TCRdb to 2020 to 2021). At the level of the whole study: The cohort comprised two women and three men aged 18 to 49 years. For each donor, CD4 naive and CD4 memory were each given three plates, CD8 naive was given two plates, and CD8 memory was given one plate. Blood TCR repertoires of about 5 healthy adults were deeply sequenced to estimate repertoire size and the extent of clonotype sharing between individuals. To increase sequencing depth and limit assay-specific biases, different laboratories used diverse techniques to prepare libraries and sequence TCR repertoires. Per donor, leukapheresis produced somewhere between about 0.9 and 9 billion PBMCs. Overall study results and their limits: Incomplete sequencing was indicated by rarefaction of sorted-subset datasets, despite the large sequencing depth. Because the study included a small number of donors, the genetic and exposure-history diversity represented was limited. Sampling was restricted to blood, and TCR repertoires in tissue are likely to differ from TCR repertoires in blood. Larger estimated clonotype richness was generally found for naive subsets than for memory subsets. Pairwise subsampling led to the expectation that sequencing depth would affect the degree of clonotype sharing among donors. When several donors were compared, the shared fraction of clonotypes was roughly 5% for naive CD4, approximately 3.5% for naive CD8, roughly 2.5% for memory CD4, and roughly 0.4% for memory CD8. Compared with non-shared clonotypes, clonotypes shared by all four sorted-subset donors had higher generation probabilities.

Healthy HIV-negative adults with no recently reported acute infections or vaccinations were included as donors. Every donor was a Caucasian adult living in Nashville, Tennessee, USA. CD4+ T cells were enriched by magnetic negative selection, after which naive cells were positively selected on CD45RA and the negative fraction was taken as the memory subset. Blood was collected by leukapheresis, and PBMCs were isolated by Ficoll-Histopaque density gradient centrifugation and then cryopreserved in liquid nitrogen vapor phase. Analytical flow cytometry was used to check the purity and quantity of every magnetically sorted T cell population. Genomic DNA was isolated from every sorted fraction and measured by UV absorbance on a Nanodrop 2000c. TCR CDR3 regions were amplified from genomic DNA by multiplex PCR using the deep immunoSEQ assay. For each cell subset, the extracted genomic DNA was distributed evenly across all wells of several immunoSEQ 96-well plates, and each plate served as one replicate. For sorted subsets, roughly 200 ng of genomic DNA, equivalent to roughly 33,000 T cell genomes, went into each replicate PCR. Purified libraries were quantified with a Qubit 3.0 fluorometer, sized on a Bioanalyzer 2100, and re-quantified with the KAPA Library Quantification kit. Each immunoSEQ 96-well plate was sequenced on its own single-read 150-cycle Illumina NextSeq 550 flow cell. In the authors' own workflow: Because the immunoSEQ output held only junctional sequences and lacked quality scores, the filtering could not match the filtering applied to full-length reads. To assign V/J genes and CDR3, sequences were annotated against IMGT germline references using PyIR, a Python wrapper for IgBLAST v1.9. Reads with weak V/J assignments (E-value above 1e-6), missing CDR3, stop codons, out-of-frame junctions, or ambiguous translated residues were removed. V3J clonotypes were defined by identical inferred V gene, J gene, and CDR3 amino acid sequence. Percentage overlap between repertoires was computed as shared unique clonotypes divided by the size of the smaller repertoire. Three approaches were used to assess repertoire richness: RTK rarefaction, the Chao1 estimator, and Recon v2.1 estimates of unobserved clonotypes. For all TCRbeta clonotypes obtained by the gDNA method from a handful of donors, generation probabilities were computed with OLGA. TCRdb retrieved this table from immuneACCESS and kept in-frame rearrangements only. Not all clones are present; in checked studies, unresolved V genes account for under half, and no reason is known for the remainder. Clonal size and the V and J genes are those of that table, whereas D and trimming came from the DNA. The sample yields more than 150,000 clones; approximately 62% were counted once. The ten largest clones represent about 10% of the sample.

Trimming costs V 4 bases and J 0 bases, and their ends lie 14 bases apart. The CDR3 spans 16 residues, from the cysteine through the phenylalanine. Here the CDR3 DNA is all that survives: 48 bases in frame from base 1. From a lookup of the germline V gene, CDR1 and CDR2 are SGHRS and YFSETQ. Concerning this clone itself: This receptor's antigen is unknown. No base-level quality is on record; no much larger clone is a single base apart.

The clonotype originates from a man aged 25-45 years in good health. Rearrangement joined TRBV5-1 to TRBJ2-1; the D segment might be TRBD1 or TRBD2, since each matches 5 bases. The sample comprised memory CD4+ T cells sorted from blood. The cell subset or site label corresponds to: CD45RA-negative fraction. The CDR3 amino acid sequence is: CASSPEGPSSYNEQFF. The DNA is TGCGCCAGCAGCCCCGAGGGACCGAGCTCCTACAATGAGCAGTTCTTC.